Listed below are T cell receptor beta chains from one sample, sequenced in a study of blood T cell repertoires in COVID-19. Here immunoSEQ multiplex PCR was the method, and the copy in TCRdb shows in-frame clones only, minus some. The sample includes about 58,000 clones, about 85% of them seen just once. The specimen sequenced was peripheral blood. These receptors originate from a man aged 35 to 55 with active COVID-19. The CDR3 runs from the conserved cysteine through the conserved F or W.

CDR3aa: CASRYPGGASYGYTF
v_gene: TRBV11-2
j_gene: TRBJ1-2

CDR3aa: CATSREVRQPQHF
v_gene: TRBV15
j_gene: TRBJ1-5

CDR3aa: CASSQARGAETQYF
v_gene: TRBV4-2
j_gene: TRBJ2-5

CDR3aa: CAILGAEAFF
v_gene: TRBV5-6
j_gene: TRBJ1-1

CDR3aa: CASSRGTSGDPKGETQYF
v_gene: TRBV11-3
j_gene: TRBJ2-5

CDR3aa: CASSLARSGSNEQFF
v_gene: TRBV7-3
j_gene: TRBJ2-1

CDR3aa: CASSQKATGGSYNEQFF
v_gene: TRBV14
j_gene: TRBJ2-1

CDR3aa: CASRGTSGALAKNIQYF
v_gene: TRBV19
j_gene: TRBJ2-4

CDR3aa: CASSEPPQDSNQPQHF
v_gene: TRBV10-2
j_gene: TRBJ1-5

CDR3aa: CASSLEGQPYEQYF
v_gene: TRBV5-1
j_gene: TRBJ2-7

CDR3aa: CASSGQDYNEQFF
v_gene: TRBV2
j_gene: TRBJ2-1

CDR3aa: CASSSGSEKLFF
v_gene: TRBV28
j_gene: TRBJ1-4

CDR3aa: CSASLGNRYQGGANVLTF
v_gene: TRBV20-1
j_gene: TRBJ2-6

CDR3aa: CASSVEGGPYNEQFF
v_gene: TRBV9
j_gene: TRBJ2-1

CDR3aa: CASSPDRGRSSYNEQFF
v_gene: TRBV18
j_gene: TRBJ2-1

CDR3aa: CASSDGGQALAGGNEQFF
v_gene: TRBV5-4
j_gene: TRBJ2-1

CDR3aa: CATSRDRGPADTQYF
v_gene: TRBV15
j_gene: TRBJ2-3

CDR3aa: CASKSPPGTVPSRTEAFF
v_gene: TRBV28
j_gene: TRBJ1-1

CDR3aa: CASSSLTLNHEQYF
v_gene: TRBV28
j_gene: TRBJ2-7

CDR3aa: CASRRDRLSNQPQHF
v_gene: TRBV28
j_gene: TRBJ1-5

CDR3aa: CASSPRTAANSGNTIYF
v_gene: TRBV18
j_gene: TRBJ1-3

CDR3aa: CASSRGEGVSHEQYF
v_gene: TRBV9
j_gene: TRBJ2-7

CDR3aa: CASSSGGQGLANYGYTF
v_gene: TRBV27
j_gene: TRBJ1-2

CDR3aa: CASSPGLAGVAYEQYF
v_gene: TRBV5-1
j_gene: TRBJ2-7

CDR3aa: CASSFFETASNQPQHF
v_gene: TRBV28
j_gene: TRBJ1-5

CDR3aa: CASSQGTSGSLSYNEQFF
v_gene: TRBV18
j_gene: TRBJ2-1

CDR3aa: CASSGGTSGGNEQFF
v_gene: TRBV10-1
j_gene: TRBJ2-1

CDR3aa: CASSPKPGQGASPLHF
v_gene: TRBV18
j_gene: TRBJ1-6

CDR3aa: CASTDPAAGTDTQYF
v_gene: TRBV6-5
j_gene: TRBJ2-3

CDR3aa: CASSPQLAGVSHSGANVLTF
v_gene: TRBV5-4
j_gene: TRBJ2-6